This T cell receptor beta chain was recorded in a study of cytomegalovirus exposure and HLA in healthy donors. Clones were sequenced by immunoSEQ multiplex PCR, and TCRdb holds only the in-frame ones, with some missing. Of 100,000 to 150,000 clones in the sample, roughly nine tenths were seen once. The donors formed part of the approximately 110-subject validation cohort, distinct from the roughly 660-subject first cohort. This clone was observed once. Its antigen is unidentified. This CDR3 has 16 amino acids. V gave up 3 bases and J gave up 1 base; unmatched junction bases: 8. The germline V gene has CDR1 KGHSH and CDR2 LQKENI. Findings of the study overall: Under in vitro conditions, three CMV-associated chains were confirmed as specific for CMV antigens. First-cohort TCR clusters tended to co-occur in the roughly 130 validation repertoires, a later analysis found.

The chain joins TRBV18 to TRBJ1-1; 7 positions match TRBD1. What was sequenced was PBMCs. The receptor was isolated from a woman aged 18-29 years in good health and CMV-seronegative. This CDR3 reads CASSPLSGTENTEAFF. CDR3 DNA: TGTGCCAGCTCACCGCTCTCCGGGACAGAGAACACTGAAGCTTTCTTT.